This T cell receptor (beta chain) came from a study of T cells after posttransplantation cyclophosphamide. Busulfan-fludarabine conditioning, marrow transplant, and cyclophosphamide on days +3 and +4 were administered. Germline CDR1 is SGHDT and CDR2 is YYEEEE. The CDR3 contains 17 residues. V lost 4 bases, J lost 1 base, and 15 bases lay in between. Only in-frame clones appear in the TCRdb table, and some are missing; sequencing was by immunoSEQ multiplex PCR. The table records about 7,100 clones, around 67% of them present only once. The rearrangement links TRBV5-6 to TRBJ2-6; D may be TRBD2 (7 bases). This specimen consisted of PBMCs, obtained approximately 230 weeks after allogeneic stem cell transplant with posttransplant cyclophosphamide. The sequence was obtained from a male patient in his 30s who received an allogeneic stem cell transplant from a related donor, was CMV-positive, and had acute GVHD only. Some of these T cells may belong to the graft donor. The CDR3 loop is CASSPGGDPSGANVLTF. In DNA form, the CDR3 reads TGTGCCAGCAGCCCGGGGGGCGACCCATCTGGGGCCAACGTCCTGACTTTC. Variable domain in full (rest from reference TRBV5-6 and TRBJ2-6): DAGVTQSPTHLIKTRGQQVTLRCSPKSGHDTVSWYQQALGQGPQFIFQYYEEEERQRGNFPDRFSGHQFPNYSSELNVNALLLGDSALYLCASSPGGDPSGANVLTFGAGSRLTVL.